This T cell receptor beta chain derives from a study of T cell clusters in autoimmune cytopenias. General study points: A dominant lymphoma-associated repertoire apparently masked the cluster-lack signature in secondary cytopenia versus chronic lymphocytic leukemia. Functional roles of the in silico T cell clusters still await experimental validation. TRB repertoire shifts in secondary cytopenia and chronic lymphocytic leukemia mostly reflected lymphoma, not autoimmunity.

TRB was amplified from about 250 ng of peripheral blood genomic DNA per sample. Multiplex touch-down PCR amplified TRB using TRB-A and TRB-B pools in one tube. TCRdb re-called the multiplex PCR reads; every CDR3 protein appears as one record, without DNA. In total, the table holds some 6,200 distinct CDR3 sequences. Concerning this clonotype: Its target is unknown.

Per germline, CDR1 WNHNN and CDR2 SYGVQD (reference sequence). The CDR3 is 15 amino acids. Material: peripheral blood. The V gene is TRBV10-1, the J gene TRBJ1-4; the D gene TCRdb calls, TRBD1, cannot be checked with no DNA. The sequence was obtained from a human donor with an autoimmune cytopenia or autoimmune hepatitis (not recorded which). This CDR3 is CASIEGQRINEKLFF.